One sample yielded the 21 T cell receptor beta chains listed below, sequenced in a study of T cell responses to AZD1222 COVID-19 vaccine (dated by TCRdb to the early 2020s). Taken with the paper, the label for time point translates to: baseline before first vaccination. The library was obtained by the immunoSEQ multiplex PCR assay. The source is immuneACCESS, and TCRdb retained only in-frame sequences with V and J called. Part of the clones is not carried over; for the studies checked, unresolved V genes explain less than half of this, and the remainder is unexplained. The sample table records about 140,000 clones; under 95% of these occur just once. About 3% of the sample is in the top ten clones. Specimen: peripheral blood, collected on day 0 of AZD1222 vaccination. The origin of the receptors is an adult in good health.

V usage is TRBV5-4 and J usage is TRBJ2-5, with 12 bases aligning to TRBD1. Germline V CDR1 and CDR2: SGHNT, YYREEE (reference sequence). After removal of 4 bases from V and 5 bases from J, the junction contained 9 bases not matched to a gene. The CDR3 is 16 amino acids. CDR3 nucleotides: TGTGCCAGCAGCCAACCCCGGGACAGGGGGCAGGAGACCCAGTACTTC. Amino acids: CASSQPRDRGQETQYF.

The chain couples TRBV12-3 or TRBV12-4 to TRBJ2-1, with 11 bases that match TRBD2. V lost 3 bases, J lost 15 bases, and 7 bases stayed unmatched. This CDR3 spans 13 amino acids. The CDR3 spells CASSFTTSGSLFF. CDR3 coding DNA: TGTGCCAGCAGTTTTACTACTAGCGGGAGTCTGTTCTTC.

The rearrangement links TRBV7-8 to TRBJ1-1, with D tentatively TRBD1 (6 bases). Germline CDR1 and CDR2: SGHVS and FQNEAQ. Trimming left V 1 base short and J 4 bases short, with 13 bases between. The CDR3 sequence is 15 residues long. CDR3 residues: CASSLGQGRGTEAFF. As DNA, the CDR3 is TGTGCCAGCAGCTTAGGTCAGGGGCGCGGCACTGAAGCTTTCTTT. Together with reference TRBV7-8 and TRBJ1-1, the CDR3 gives the full variable domain: GAGVSQSPRYKVAKRGQDVALRCDPISGHVSLFWYQQALGQGPEFLTYFQNEAQLDKSGLPSDRFFAERPEGSVSTLKIQRTQQEDSAVYLCASSLGQGRGTEAFFGQGTRLTVV.

The V call is TRBV9, the J call TRBJ2-7; perhaps D is TRBD1 or TRBD2 (5 bases each). V lost 1 base to trimming and J lost 2 bases, with 13 bases between them. Per germline, CDR1 SGDLS and CDR2 YYNGEE. The CDR3 extends over 15 amino acids. The CDR3 here is CASSVRGDGPYEQYF. DNA for the CDR3: TGTGCCAGCAGCGTAAGAGGGGACGGACCCTACGAGCAGTACTTC.

V usage is TRBV14 and J usage is TRBJ2-5; maybe TRBD1 (6 bases). In germline, CDR1 is SGHDN, CDR2 FVKESK. The CDR3 consists of 16 residues. V was trimmed by 1 base and J by 3 bases, leaving 15 bases between them. The CDR3 here is CASSQGISWTEETQYF. CDR3 nucleotides: TGTGCCAGCAGCCAAGGGATTTCTTGGACAGAAGAGACCCAGTACTTC.

As concerns this clone: Its ends do not fully match the called genes, so a read error is possible. The chain couples TRBV4-3 to TRBJ2-2; TRBD1 aligns across 8 bases. Per germline, CDR1 LGHNA and CDR2 YSLEER. The CDR3 runs 15 residues. The CDR3 DNA sequence: TGCGCCAGCAGCCAAGCAGGGGGCTGGTCCGGGGAGCTGCTTTTT. It encodes CASSQAGGWSGELLF.

In nucleotides, the CDR3 is TGTGCCAGCAGCTTAAGTTCCGGGCCGCTCAGGACAGATACGCAGTATTTT. Translated: CASSLSSGPLRTDTQYF. The chain has TRBV7-9 and TRBJ2-3; no clear D gene. The germline V gene encodes CDR1 SEHNR and CDR2 FQNEAQ (reference sequence). Trimming left V 2 bases short and J 3 bases short, with 18 bases between. The CDR3 covers 17 residues.

This chain links TRBV7-8 with TRBJ1-1; D uncertain. The germline V gene has CDR1 SGHVS and CDR2 FQNEAQ. V dropped 3 bases and J dropped 5 bases, with 10 bases sitting between them. This CDR3 has 13 amino acids. CDR3 coding DNA: TGTGCCAGCAGCTTGGGCCGGCAAACTGAAGCTTTCTTT. This sequence encodes CASSLGRQTEAFF.

The rearrangement links TRBV5-1 to TRBJ1-1; maybe TRBD1 (6 bases). The CDR3 runs to 15 residues. Trimming pared 4 bases from V and 1 base from J, leaving 14 bases between. Germline CDR1 SGHRS, CDR2 YFSETQ. CDR3 amino acids: CASSPSVGGNTEAFF. As DNA, the CDR3 is TGCGCCAGCAGCCCCTCCGTAGGGGGGAACACTGAAGCTTTCTTT.

The V call is TRBV24-1, the J call TRBJ2-7, with TRBD1 matching over 8 bases. The germline CDR1 and CDR2 sequences are KGHDR and SFDVKD. The CDR3 has 15 amino acids. Trimming at V came to 8 bases and at J to 4 bases, leaving 12 bases not matched to a gene. CDR3 sequence: CATKRQGWASYEQYF. For the CDR3, the DNA is TGTGCCACCAAACGACAGGGGTGGGCTAGTTACGAGCAGTACTTC.

The chain carries TRBV14 and TRBJ1-3; unclear D gene. CDR1 is SGHDN and CDR2 is FVKESK in the germline V gene. The CDR3 spans 14 residues. Trimming removed 2 bases at V and 3 bases at J, with 8 bases between. For the CDR3, the DNA is TGTGCCAGCAGCCAAAACATTTTTGGAAACACCATATATTTT. It encodes CASSQNIFGNTIYF.

V and J are TRBV6-1 and TRBJ1-2; D unclear. V lost 2 bases, J lost 6 bases, and 13 bases lay in between. This CDR3 region has 14 residues. Germline V CDR1 and CDR2: MNHNS, SASEGT. The CDR3, as DNA: TGTGCCAGCAGTGAACGGCGGGAAGGACATGGCTACACCTTC. Translation gives CASSERREGHGYTF.

In this sample, this clone turned up a few times. This CDR3 reads CAWSTPGGFWGYTF. The DNA of the CDR3 is TGTGCCTGGAGTACCCCTGGGGGGTTCTGGGGCTACACCTTC. This chain uses TRBV30 with TRBJ1-2; maybe TRBD1 (5 bases). CDR3 length equals 14 residues. V lost 2 bases, J lost 8 bases, and 18 bases lay in between. Germline assignment: CDR1 GTSNPN and CDR2 SVGIG (reference sequence).

V is TRBV27 and J is TRBJ1-5, with 10 nucleotides matching TRBD1. The trim removed 6 bases at V and 3 bases at J, leaving 8 bases unmatched. Germline CDR1 is MNHEY and CDR2 is SMNVEV (reference sequence). CDR3 size: 16 residues. CDR3 bases: TGTGCCAGCAGGCCCCGGACAGGGGGAGACAATCAGCCCCAGCATTTT. Its protein is CASRPRTGGDNQPQHF.

The chain carries TRBV6-6 and TRBJ1-1; 8 nucleotides line up with TRBD1. The germline V gene encodes CDR1 MNHNY and CDR2 SVGAGI (reference sequence). V dropped 6 bases and J dropped 8; count of bases not matched to a gene: 5. The CDR3 is 12 residues long. The CDR3 protein is CASSPDRGEAFF. The CDR3 DNA reads TGTGCCAGCAGCCCCGACAGGGGCGAAGCTTTCTTT.

The V and J genes are TRBV24-1 and TRBJ2-1, with D hard to call. There are 14 residues in the CDR3. The germline gives CDR1 KGHDR, CDR2 SFDVKD. V was shortened by 2 bases and J by 9 bases, with 13 bases between the two germline ends. CDR3 nucleotide sequence: TGTGCCACCAGTGATTCTACCCTTATCGGTGAGCAGTTCTTC. Its translation: CATSDSTLIGEQFF.

The V gene is TRBV30, the J gene TRBJ1-5, with D unclear. V lost 0 bases and J 2 bases, leaving 8 bases between the germline ends. Germline V gene sequence: CDR1 GTSNPN, CDR2 SVGIG (reference sequence). The CDR3 has 14 residues. The CDR3 reads CAWSVKGGNQPQHF. Written as DNA, the CDR3 is TGTGCCTGGAGTGTCAAGGGAGGCAATCAGCCCCAGCATTTT.

The rearrangement joins TRBV30 to TRBJ2-7; D remains ambiguous. V shed 1 base and J shed 2 bases, with 12 bases lying between them. Per the germline V gene, CDR1 is GTSNPN and CDR2 is SVGIG (reference sequence). The CDR3 length is 14 residues. The CDR3 region is CAWSERYSPYEQYF. Written as DNA, the CDR3 is TGTGCCTGGAGTGAAAGGTACTCACCCTACGAGCAGTACTTC.

This clone was counted a few times. DNA of the CDR3: TGTGCCAGCAGCCAATCTAGGACTAGCAAACTTGAGCAGTACTTC. Its translation: CASSQSRTSKLEQYF. The genes are TRBV16 and TRBJ2-7; 8 positions match TRBD2. Per germline, CDR1 KGHSY and CDR2 FQNENV. CDR3 size: 15 residues. The ends lost 0 bases at V and 7 bases at J; junction bases unmatched: 8.

This chain links TRBV21-1 with TRBJ1-4. TRBV21-1 is assigned pseudogene status. The CDR3 has 12 amino acids. The CDR3 DNA reads as TGTGCCAGCAGCAAAGGGAATGAAAAACTGTTTTTT. Translation gives CASSKGNEKLFF.

The chain uses TRBV3-1 (or the pseudogene TRBV3-2) and TRBJ1-5; 7 bases agree with TRBD1. The V gene's germline CDR1 is LGHDT and CDR2 YNNKEL (reference sequence). V lost 0 bases and J lost 6; bases outside the gene matches: 11. The CDR3 extends over 17 amino acids. The CDR3 nucleotides are TGTGCCAGCAGCCAAGATACCCTTGGGACAGTAGGTCAGCCCCAGCATTTT. Its protein product is CASSQDTLGTVGQPQHF.